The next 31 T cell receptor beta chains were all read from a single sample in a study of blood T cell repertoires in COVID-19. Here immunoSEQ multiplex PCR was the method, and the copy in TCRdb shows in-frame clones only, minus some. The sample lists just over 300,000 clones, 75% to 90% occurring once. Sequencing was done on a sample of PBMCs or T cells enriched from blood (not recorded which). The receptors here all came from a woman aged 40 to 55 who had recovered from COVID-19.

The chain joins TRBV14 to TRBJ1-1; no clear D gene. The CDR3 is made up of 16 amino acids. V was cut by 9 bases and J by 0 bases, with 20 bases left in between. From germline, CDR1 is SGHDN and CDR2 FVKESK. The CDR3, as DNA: TGTGCCAGAGTGGGAGTGGAGGTCTTGGTGAACACTGAAGCTTTCTTT. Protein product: CARVGVEVLVNTEAFF.

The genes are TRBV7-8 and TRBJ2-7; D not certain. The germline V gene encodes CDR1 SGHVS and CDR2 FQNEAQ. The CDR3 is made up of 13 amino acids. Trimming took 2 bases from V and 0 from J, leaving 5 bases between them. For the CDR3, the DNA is TGTGCCAGCAGCTTACCTCCCTCCTACGAGCAGTACTTC. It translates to CASSLPPSYEQYF.

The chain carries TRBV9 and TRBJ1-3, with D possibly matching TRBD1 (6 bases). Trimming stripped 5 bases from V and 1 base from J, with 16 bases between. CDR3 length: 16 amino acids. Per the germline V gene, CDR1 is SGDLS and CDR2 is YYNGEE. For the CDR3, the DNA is TGTGCCAGCAGTGAGGGACATCGCTCGTCTGGAAACACCATATATTTT. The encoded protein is CASSEGHRSSGNTIYF. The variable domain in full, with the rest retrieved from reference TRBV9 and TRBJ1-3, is DSGVTQTPKHLITATGQRVTLRCSPRSGDLSVYWYQQSLDQGLQFLIQYYNGEERAKGNILERFSAQQFPDLHSELNLSSLELGDSALYFCASSEGHRSSGNTIYFGEGSWLTVV.

The CDR3, as DNA: TGTGCCAGCGGACGAACTAGCGGGGTATCCGGGGAGCTGTTTTTT. It translates to CASGRTSGVSGELFF. This chain joins TRBV2 and TRBJ2-2, with TRBD2 identical over 10 bases. The germline V gene has CDR1 SNHLY and CDR2 FYNNEI. V lost 8 bases to trimming and J lost 6 bases; unmatched junction nucleotides: 9. This CDR3 contains 15 residues.

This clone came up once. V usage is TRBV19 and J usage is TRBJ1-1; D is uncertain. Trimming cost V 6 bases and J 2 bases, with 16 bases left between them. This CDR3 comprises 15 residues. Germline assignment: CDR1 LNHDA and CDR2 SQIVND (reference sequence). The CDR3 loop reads CASSPLLRSNTEAFF. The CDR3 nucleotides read TGTGCCAGTAGCCCCCTTCTTCGGTCCAACACTGAAGCTTTCTTT.

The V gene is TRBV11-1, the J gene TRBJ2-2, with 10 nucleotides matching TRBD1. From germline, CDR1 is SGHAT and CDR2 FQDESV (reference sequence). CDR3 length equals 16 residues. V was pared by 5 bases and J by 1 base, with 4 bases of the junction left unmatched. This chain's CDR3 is CASSLDRGGNTGELFF. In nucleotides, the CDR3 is TGTGCCAGCAGCCTGGACAGGGGGGGGAACACCGGGGAGCTGTTTTTT.

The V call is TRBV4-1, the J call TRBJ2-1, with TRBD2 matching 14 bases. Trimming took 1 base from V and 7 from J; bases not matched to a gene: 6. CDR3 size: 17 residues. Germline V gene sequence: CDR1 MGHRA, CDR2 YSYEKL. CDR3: CASSQARLAGGRNEQFF. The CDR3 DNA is TGCGCCAGCAGCCAAGCTCGACTAGCGGGGGGGCGGAATGAGCAGTTCTTC.

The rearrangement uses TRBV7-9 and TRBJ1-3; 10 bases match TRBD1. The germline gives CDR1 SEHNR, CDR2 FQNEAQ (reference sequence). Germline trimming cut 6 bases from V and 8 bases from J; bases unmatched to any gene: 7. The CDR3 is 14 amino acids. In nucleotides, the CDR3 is TGTGCCAGCAGTCGGACAGGGGGGTTTGACACCATATATTTT. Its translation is CASSRTGGFDTIYF.

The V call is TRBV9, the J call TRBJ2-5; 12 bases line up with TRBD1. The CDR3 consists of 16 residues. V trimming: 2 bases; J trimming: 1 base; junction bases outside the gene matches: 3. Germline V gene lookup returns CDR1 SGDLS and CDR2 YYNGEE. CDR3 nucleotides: TGTGCCAGCAGCGTGGGACAGGGGGCTCCCCAAGAGACCCAGTACTTC. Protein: CASSVGQGAPQETQYF.

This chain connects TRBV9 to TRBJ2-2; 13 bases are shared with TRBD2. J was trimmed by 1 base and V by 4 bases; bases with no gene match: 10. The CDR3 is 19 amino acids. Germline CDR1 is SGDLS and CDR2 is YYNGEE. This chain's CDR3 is CASSLRTSGSAGNTGELFF. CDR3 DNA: TGTGCCAGCAGCTTACGGACTAGCGGGAGCGCGGGGAACACCGGGGAGCTGTTTTTT.

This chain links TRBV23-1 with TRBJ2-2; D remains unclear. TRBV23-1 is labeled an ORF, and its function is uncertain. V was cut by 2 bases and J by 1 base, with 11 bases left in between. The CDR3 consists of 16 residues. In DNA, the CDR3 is TGCGCCAGCAGTCAAACCCCCACACGGAACACCGGGGAGCTGTTTTTT. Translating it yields CASSQTPTRNTGELFF.

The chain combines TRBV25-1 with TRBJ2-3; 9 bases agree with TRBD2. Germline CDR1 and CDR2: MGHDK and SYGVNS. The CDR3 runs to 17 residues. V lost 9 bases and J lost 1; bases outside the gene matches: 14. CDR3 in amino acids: CASEPWAGGPRTDTQYF. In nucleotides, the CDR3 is TGTGCCAGTGAGCCCTGGGCGGGGGGGCCACGCACAGATACGCAGTATTTT.

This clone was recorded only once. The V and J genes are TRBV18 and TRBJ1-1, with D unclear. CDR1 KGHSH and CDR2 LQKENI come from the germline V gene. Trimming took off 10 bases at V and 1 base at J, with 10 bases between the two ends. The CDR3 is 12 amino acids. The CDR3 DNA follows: TGTGCCACTACCGGAGGGAACACTGAAGCTTTCTTT. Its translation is CATTGGNTEAFF. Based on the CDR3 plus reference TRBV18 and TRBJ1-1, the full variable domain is NAGVMQNPRHLVRRRGQEARLRCSPMKGHSHVYWYRQLPEEGLKFMVYLQKENIIDESGMPKERFSAEFPKEGPSILRIQQVVRGDSAAYFCATTGGNTEAFFGQGTRLTVV.

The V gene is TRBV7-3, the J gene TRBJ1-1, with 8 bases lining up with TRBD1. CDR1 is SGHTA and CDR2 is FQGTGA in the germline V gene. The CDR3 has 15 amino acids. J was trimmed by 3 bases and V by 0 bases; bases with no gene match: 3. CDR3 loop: CASSLTQGADTEAFF. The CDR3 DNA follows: TGTGCCAGCAGCTTAACCCAGGGGGCAGACACTGAAGCTTTCTTT.

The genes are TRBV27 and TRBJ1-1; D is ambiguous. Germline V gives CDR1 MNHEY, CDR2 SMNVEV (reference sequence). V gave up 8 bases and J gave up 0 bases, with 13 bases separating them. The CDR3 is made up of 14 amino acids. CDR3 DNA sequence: TGTGCCAGCGTCAAAAGCTTACTGAACACTGAAGCTTTCTTT. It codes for CASVKSLLNTEAFF.

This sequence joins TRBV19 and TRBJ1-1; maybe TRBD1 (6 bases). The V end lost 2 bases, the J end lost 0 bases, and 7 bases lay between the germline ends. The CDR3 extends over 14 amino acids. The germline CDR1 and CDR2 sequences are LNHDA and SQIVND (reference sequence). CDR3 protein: CASSISGVNTEAFF. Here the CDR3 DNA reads TGTGCCAGTAGTATATCAGGGGTGAACACTGAAGCTTTCTTT.

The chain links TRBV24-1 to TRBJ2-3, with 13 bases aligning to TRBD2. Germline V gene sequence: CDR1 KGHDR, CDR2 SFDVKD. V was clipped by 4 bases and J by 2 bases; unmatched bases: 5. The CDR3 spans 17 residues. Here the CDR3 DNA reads TGTGCCACCAGTGACCCGGGACTAGCGGGAAACACAGATACGCAGTATTTT. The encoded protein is CATSDPGLAGNTDTQYF.

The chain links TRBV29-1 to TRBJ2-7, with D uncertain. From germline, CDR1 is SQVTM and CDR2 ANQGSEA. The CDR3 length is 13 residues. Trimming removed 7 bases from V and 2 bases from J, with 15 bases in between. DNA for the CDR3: TGCAGCGCGGCCCCGACAAATACCTACGAGCAGTACTTC. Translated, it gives CSAAPTNTYEQYF.

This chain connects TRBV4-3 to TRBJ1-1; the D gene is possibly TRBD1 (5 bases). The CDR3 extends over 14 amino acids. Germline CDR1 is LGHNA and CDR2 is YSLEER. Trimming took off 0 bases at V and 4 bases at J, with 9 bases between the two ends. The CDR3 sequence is CASSQDGGPTEAFF. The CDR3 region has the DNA TGCGCCAGCAGCCAAGACGGGGGACCCACTGAAGCTTTCTTT.

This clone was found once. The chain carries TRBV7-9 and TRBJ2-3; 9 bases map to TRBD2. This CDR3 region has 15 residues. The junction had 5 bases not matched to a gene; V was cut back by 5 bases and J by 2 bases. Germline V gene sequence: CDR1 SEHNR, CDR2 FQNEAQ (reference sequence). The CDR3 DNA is TGTGCCAGCAGCACAGGGACTAGCTCCACAGATACGCAGTATTTT. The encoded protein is CASSTGTSSTDTQYF.

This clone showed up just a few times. CDR3 bases: TGTGCCAGCAGCGCTAGACTGAACTATGGCTACACCTTC. Protein: CASSARLNYGYTF. The rearrangement links TRBV9 to TRBJ1-2; D uncertain. CDR1 is SGDLS, CDR2 YYNGEE, per germline. V shed 3 bases and J shed 2 bases, with 8 bases lying between them. There are 13 residues in the CDR3.

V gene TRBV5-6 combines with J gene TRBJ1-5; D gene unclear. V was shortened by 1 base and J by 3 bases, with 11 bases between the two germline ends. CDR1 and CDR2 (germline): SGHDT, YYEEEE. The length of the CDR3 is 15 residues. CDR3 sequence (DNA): TGTGCCAGCAGCTTGAGGCCAGGCGACAATCAGCCCCAGCATTTT. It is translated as CASSLRPGDNQPQHF.

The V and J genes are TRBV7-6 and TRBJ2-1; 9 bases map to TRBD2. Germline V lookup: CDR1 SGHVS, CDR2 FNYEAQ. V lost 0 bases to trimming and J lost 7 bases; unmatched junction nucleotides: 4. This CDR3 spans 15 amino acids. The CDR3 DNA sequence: TGTGCCAGCAGCTTAGCGGCGGGGGGGTTGAATGAGCAGTTCTTC. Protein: CASSLAAGGLNEQFF.

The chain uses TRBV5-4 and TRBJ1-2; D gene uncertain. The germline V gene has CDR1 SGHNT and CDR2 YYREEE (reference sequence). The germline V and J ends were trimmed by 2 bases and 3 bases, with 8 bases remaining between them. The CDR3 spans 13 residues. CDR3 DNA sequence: TGTGCCAGCAGCTTTGCAGTTGACTATGGCTACACCTTC. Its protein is CASSFAVDYGYTF.

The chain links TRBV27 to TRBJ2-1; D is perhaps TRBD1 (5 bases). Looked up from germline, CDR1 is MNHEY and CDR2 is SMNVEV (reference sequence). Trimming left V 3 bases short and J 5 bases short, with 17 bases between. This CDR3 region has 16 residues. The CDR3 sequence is CASSFIPLDSHNEQFF. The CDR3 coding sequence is TGTGCCAGCAGTTTTATCCCACTCGACAGCCACAATGAGCAGTTCTTC.

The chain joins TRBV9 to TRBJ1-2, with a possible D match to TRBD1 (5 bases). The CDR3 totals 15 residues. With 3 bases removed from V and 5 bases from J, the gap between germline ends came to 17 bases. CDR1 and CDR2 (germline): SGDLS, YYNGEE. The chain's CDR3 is CASSGGKGYVYGYTF. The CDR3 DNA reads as TGTGCCAGCAGCGGTGGTAAGGGGTATGTTTATGGCTACACCTTC.

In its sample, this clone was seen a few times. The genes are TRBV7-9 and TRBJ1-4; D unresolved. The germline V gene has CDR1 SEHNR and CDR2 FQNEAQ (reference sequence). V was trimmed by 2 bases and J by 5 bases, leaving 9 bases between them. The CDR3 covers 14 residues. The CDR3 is CASSLPQTNEKLFF. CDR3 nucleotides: TGTGCCAGCAGCTTACCACAGACGAATGAAAAACTGTTTTTT. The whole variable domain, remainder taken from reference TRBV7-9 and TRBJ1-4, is DTGVSQNPRHKITKRGQNVTFRCDPISEHNRLYWYRQTLGQGPEFLTYFQNEAQLEKSRLLSDRFSAERPKGSFSTLEIQRTEQGDSAMYLCASSLPQTNEKLFFGSGTQLSVL.

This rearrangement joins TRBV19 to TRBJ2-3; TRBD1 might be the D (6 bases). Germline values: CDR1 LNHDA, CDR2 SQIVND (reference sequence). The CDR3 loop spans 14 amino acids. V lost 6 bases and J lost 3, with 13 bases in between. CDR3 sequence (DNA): TGTGCCAGTAGCTCACAGGGAACAACAGATACGCAGTATTTT. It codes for CASSSQGTTDTQYF.

The CDR3 reads CASSYGQGNQPQHF. The CDR3 nucleotides are TGTGCCAGCAGTTACGGGCAGGGCAATCAGCCCCAGCATTTT. The rearrangement uses TRBV6-2 or TRBV6-3 and TRBJ1-5; D unclear. V was shortened by 2 bases and J by 2 bases, with 7 bases between the two germline ends. The CDR3 extends over 14 amino acids. CDR1 and CDR2 from the germline V gene are MNHEY and SVGEGT.

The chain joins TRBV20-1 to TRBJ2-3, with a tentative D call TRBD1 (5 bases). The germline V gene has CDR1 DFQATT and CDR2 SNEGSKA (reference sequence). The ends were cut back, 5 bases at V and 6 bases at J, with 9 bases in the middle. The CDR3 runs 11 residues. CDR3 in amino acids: CSALGRDTQYF. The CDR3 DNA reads TGCAGTGCTTTGGGGCGGGATACGCAGTATTTT.

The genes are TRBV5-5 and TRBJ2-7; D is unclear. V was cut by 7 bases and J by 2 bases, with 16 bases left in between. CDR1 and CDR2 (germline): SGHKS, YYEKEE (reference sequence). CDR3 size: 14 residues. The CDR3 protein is CASLTTAGPYEQYF. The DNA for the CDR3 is TGTGCCAGCCTGACCACAGCCGGTCCCTACGAGCAGTACTTC.